The clone carrying this TCR beta chain turned up a few times. The data were obtained in a study of spatial heterogeneity in lung cancer. Study background: PBMC samples from follow-up, where available, were sequenced a median of roughly two years after resection.

TCRdb reanalysed the 5' RACE reads using MiXCR and keeps one entry per CDR3 protein. The sample includes roughly 9,900 distinct CDR3 sequences, 20% to 25% of them seen just once. The sample's time point: blood at routine non-recurrence follow-up after resection. The ends lost 5 bases at V and 2 bases at J; junction bases unmatched: 10. The CDR3 runs 16 residues. Germline V gene sequence: CDR1 SGHTA, CDR2 FQGNSA. The V call is TRBV7-2, the J call TRBJ2-3; 7 bases fit TRBD2. This sample comprised PBMCs, obtained at follow-up. This clonotype was sampled from a female donor with early-stage non-small cell lung cancer. The DNA of the CDR3 is TGTGCCAGCAGCCAGACTAGCAGTAGGACCACAGATACGCAGTATTTT. Encoded protein: CASSQTSSRTTDTQYF.